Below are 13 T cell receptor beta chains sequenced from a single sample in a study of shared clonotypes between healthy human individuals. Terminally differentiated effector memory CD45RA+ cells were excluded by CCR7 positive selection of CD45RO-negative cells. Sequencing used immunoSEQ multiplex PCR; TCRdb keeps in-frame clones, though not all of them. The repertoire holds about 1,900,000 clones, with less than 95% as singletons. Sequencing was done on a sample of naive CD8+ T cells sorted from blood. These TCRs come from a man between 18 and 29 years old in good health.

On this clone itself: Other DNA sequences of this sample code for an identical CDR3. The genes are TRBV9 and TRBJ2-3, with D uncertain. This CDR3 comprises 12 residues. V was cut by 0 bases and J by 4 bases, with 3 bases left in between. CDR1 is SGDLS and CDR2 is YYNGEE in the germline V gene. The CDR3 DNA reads TGTGCCAGCAGCGTAGATGCAGATACGCAGTATTTT. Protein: CASSVDADTQYF.

CDR3 loop: CASSDGQGDGQPQHF. CDR3 nucleotide sequence: TGTGCCAGCAGCGACGGGCAGGGTGACGGTCAGCCCCAGCATTTT. This sequence joins TRBV9 and TRBJ1-5, with a possible D match to TRBD1 (5 bases). CDR1 and CDR2 from the germline V gene are SGDLS and YYNGEE. There are 15 residues in the CDR3. Trimming removed 3 bases from V and 6 bases from J, with 16 bases in between.

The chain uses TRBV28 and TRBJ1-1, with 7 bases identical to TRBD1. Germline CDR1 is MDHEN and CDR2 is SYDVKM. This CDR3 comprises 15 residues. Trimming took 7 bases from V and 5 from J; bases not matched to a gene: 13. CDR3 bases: TGTGCCAGCAACGCAGGGGGATCGTTTTGGACTGAAGCTTTCTTT. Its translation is CASNAGGSFWTEAFF.

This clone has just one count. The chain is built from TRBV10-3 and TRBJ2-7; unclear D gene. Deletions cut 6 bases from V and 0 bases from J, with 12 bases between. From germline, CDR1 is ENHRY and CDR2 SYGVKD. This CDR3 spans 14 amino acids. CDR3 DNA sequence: TGTGCCATCAGGGATATGGCGGCCTCCTACGAGCAGTACTTC. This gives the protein CAIRDMAASYEQYF.

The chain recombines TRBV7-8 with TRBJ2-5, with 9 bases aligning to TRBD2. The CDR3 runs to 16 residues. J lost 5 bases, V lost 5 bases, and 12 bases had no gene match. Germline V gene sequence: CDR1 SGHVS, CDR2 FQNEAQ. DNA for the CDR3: TGTGCCAGCAGCCCGCGGGGCGGGGGGGCTTGGGAGACCCAGTACTTC. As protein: CASSPRGGGAWETQYF.

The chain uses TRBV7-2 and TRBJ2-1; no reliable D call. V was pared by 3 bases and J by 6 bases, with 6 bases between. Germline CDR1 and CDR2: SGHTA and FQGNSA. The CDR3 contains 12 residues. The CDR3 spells CASSFGPNEQFF. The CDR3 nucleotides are TGTGCCAGCAGCTTTGGTCCCAATGAGCAGTTCTTC.

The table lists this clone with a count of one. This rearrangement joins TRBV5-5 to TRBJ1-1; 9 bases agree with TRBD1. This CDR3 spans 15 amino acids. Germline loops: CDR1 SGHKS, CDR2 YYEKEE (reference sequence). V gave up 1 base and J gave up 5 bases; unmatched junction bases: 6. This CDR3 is CASSLTGGSRTEAFF. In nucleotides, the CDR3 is TGTGCCAGCAGCTTGACAGGGGGCTCTAGGACTGAAGCTTTCTTT.

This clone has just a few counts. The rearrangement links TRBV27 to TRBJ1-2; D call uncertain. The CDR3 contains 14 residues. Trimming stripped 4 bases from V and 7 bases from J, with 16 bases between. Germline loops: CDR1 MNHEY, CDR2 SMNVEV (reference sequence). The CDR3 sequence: CASSSRHGLVGYTF. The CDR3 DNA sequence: TGTGCCAGCAGTTCCCGGCACGGCTTAGTTGGCTACACCTTC.

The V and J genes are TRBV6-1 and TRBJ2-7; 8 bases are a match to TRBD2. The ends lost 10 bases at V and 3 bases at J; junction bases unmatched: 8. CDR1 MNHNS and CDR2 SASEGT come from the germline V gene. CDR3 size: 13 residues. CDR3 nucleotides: TGTGCCACCACCGGGACTAGTAACTACGAGCAGTACTTC. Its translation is CATTGTSNYEQYF.

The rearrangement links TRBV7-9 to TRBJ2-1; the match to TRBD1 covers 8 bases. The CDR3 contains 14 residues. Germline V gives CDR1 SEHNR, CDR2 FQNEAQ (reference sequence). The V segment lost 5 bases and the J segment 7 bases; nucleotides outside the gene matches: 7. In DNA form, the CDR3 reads TGTGCCAGCAGCCCCAGGACAGGGACAAATGAGCAGTTCTTC. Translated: CASSPRTGTNEQFF.

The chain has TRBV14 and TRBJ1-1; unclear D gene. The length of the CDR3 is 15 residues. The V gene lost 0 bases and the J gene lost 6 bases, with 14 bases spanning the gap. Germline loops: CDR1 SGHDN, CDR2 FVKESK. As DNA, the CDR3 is TGTGCCAGCAGCCAAGATCTGGGGTTGAGGCCTGAAGCTTTCTTT. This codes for CASSQDLGLRPEAFF.

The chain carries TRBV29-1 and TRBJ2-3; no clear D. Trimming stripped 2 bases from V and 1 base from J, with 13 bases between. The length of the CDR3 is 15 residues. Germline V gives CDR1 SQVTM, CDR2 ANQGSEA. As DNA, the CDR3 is TGCAGCGTTGAACTATTATCCAGACGCACAGATACGCAGTATTTT. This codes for CSVELLSRRTDTQYF.

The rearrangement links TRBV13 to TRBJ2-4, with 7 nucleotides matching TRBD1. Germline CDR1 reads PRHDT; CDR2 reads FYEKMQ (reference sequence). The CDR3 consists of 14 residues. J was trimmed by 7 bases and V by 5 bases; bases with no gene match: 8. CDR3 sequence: CASSPTGERNIQYF. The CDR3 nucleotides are TGTGCCAGCAGCCCTACAGGGGAGAGGAACATTCAGTACTTC.